The rows below give T cell receptor beta chains drawn from one sample of a study of Ad26.COV2.S vaccination and SARS-CoV-2 variants. Produced via immunoSEQ multiplex PCR; TCRdb's table is partial and in-frame only. The sample carries 100,000 or so clones, around three quarters recorded once. Sequences were derived from peripheral blood, sampled after recovery from COVID-19. These receptors came from a human donor who had recovered from COVID-19. Both conserved end residues are part of each CDR3. D genes are given only for firm matches. Rows may omit the clone size; those that give it use once, few, many or a size class.

D gene: -; V gene: TRBV6-1; CDR3 length: 17; J gene: TRBJ1-2; clone size: -; CDR3 protein: CASSENNQVQLYYGYTF; CDR3 DNA: TGTGCCAGCAGTGAAAATAACCAGGTTCAGCTTTACTATGGCTACACCTTC
D gene: TRBD1; V gene: TRBV7-2; CDR3 length: 11; J gene: TRBJ1-1; clone size: -; CDR3 protein: CASSQGAGAFF; CDR3 DNA: TGTGCCAGCAGCCAGGGGGCTGGAGCTTTCTTT
D gene: -; V gene: TRBV5-1; CDR3 length: 15; J gene: TRBJ2-7; clone size: -; CDR3 protein: CASSLFAPPGYEQYF; CDR3 DNA: TGCGCCAGCAGCTTATTCGCCCCCCCAGGATACGAGCAGTACTTC
D gene: TRBD1; V gene: TRBV30; CDR3 length: 14; J gene: TRBJ2-5; clone size: -; CDR3 protein: CACTGQGVAETQYF; CDR3 DNA: TGTGCCTGTACGGGACAGGGGGTCGCGGAGACCCAGTACTTC
D gene: -; V gene: TRBV7-9; CDR3 length: 16; J gene: TRBJ1-6; clone size: few; CDR3 protein: CASSYTWGLGSSPLHF; CDR3 DNA: TGTGCCAGCAGCTATACTTGGGGTCTTGGAAGTTCACCCCTCCACTTT
D gene: -; V gene: TRBV4-3; CDR3 length: 15; J gene: TRBJ2-1; clone size: -; CDR3 protein: CASSQEGNPYNEQFF; CDR3 DNA: TGCGCCAGCAGCCAAGAAGGTAATCCCTACAATGAGCAGTTCTTC
D gene: -; V gene: TRBV2; CDR3 length: 16; J gene: TRBJ1-6; clone size: -; CDR3 protein: CASRTNSGTYNSPLHF; CDR3 DNA: TGTGCCAGCAGGACCAACTCGGGGACTTATAATTCACCCCTCCACTTT
D gene: TRBD2; V gene: TRBV3-1/TRBV3-2; CDR3 length: 15; J gene: TRBJ2-1; clone size: -; CDR3 protein: CASSQGTSGANEQFF; CDR3 DNA: TGTGCCAGCAGCCAAGGGACTAGCGGGGCAAATGAGCAGTTCTTC
D gene: -; V gene: TRBV4-3; CDR3 length: 16; J gene: TRBJ1-2; clone size: once; CDR3 protein: CASSQEGGRGGRGYTF; CDR3 DNA: TGCGCCAGCAGCCAAGAAGGGGGGCGAGGGGGGCGCGGCTACACCTTC
D gene: -; V gene: TRBV4-1; CDR3 length: 16; J gene: TRBJ1-2; clone size: -; CDR3 protein: CASSQPLGEGGYGYTF; CDR3 DNA: TGCGCCAGCAGCCAACCCTTGGGCGAGGGGGGGTATGGCTACACCTTC
D gene: -; V gene: TRBV7-9; CDR3 length: 16; J gene: TRBJ2-1; clone size: -; CDR3 protein: CASSLGGGVEDNEQFF; CDR3 DNA: TGTGCCAGCAGCTTAGGGGGCGGGGTGGAGGACAATGAGCAGTTCTTC
D gene: -; V gene: TRBV28; CDR3 length: 15; J gene: TRBJ1-2; clone size: medium-sized; CDR3 protein: CASSQQLGTLGGYTF; CDR3 DNA: TGTGCCAGCAGCCAGCAATTGGGGACCCTGGGGGGCTACACCTTC
D gene: -; V gene: TRBV5-1; CDR3 length: 15; J gene: TRBJ1-5; clone size: once; CDR3 protein: CASSLGPDGNQPQHF; CDR3 DNA: TGCGCCAGCAGCTTGGGACCGGACGGCAATCAGCCCCAGCATTTT
D gene: TRBD2; V gene: TRBV7-2; CDR3 length: 18; J gene: TRBJ2-3; clone size: -; CDR3 protein: CASSLGTSGVLGGDTQYF; CDR3 DNA: TGTGCCAGCAGCCTCGGGACTAGCGGGGTTCTCGGGGGAGATACGCAGTATTTT
D gene: -; V gene: TRBV19; CDR3 length: 15; J gene: TRBJ1-1; clone size: -; CDR3 protein: CASSSRLGILTEAFF; CDR3 DNA: TGTGCCAGTAGTAGCCGCCTGGGGATTCTGACTGAAGCTTTCTTT
D gene: -; V gene: TRBV3-1/TRBV3-2; CDR3 length: 12; J gene: TRBJ1-2; clone size: many; CDR3 protein: CASSTQSYGYTF; CDR3 DNA: TGTGCCAGCAGCACCCAGTCCTATGGCTACACCTTC
D gene: TRBD2; V gene: TRBV5-1; CDR3 length: 15; J gene: TRBJ2-5; clone size: -; CDR3 protein: CASSVSGGPQETQYF; CDR3 DNA: TGCGCCAGCAGCGTGAGCGGGGGGCCGCAAGAGACCCAGTACTTC
D gene: -; V gene: TRBV5-1; CDR3 length: 15; J gene: TRBJ1-2; clone size: once; CDR3 protein: CASSFQGDASSGYTF; CDR3 DNA: TGCGCCAGCAGCTTTCAAGGCGACGCTAGCTCTGGCTACACCTTC
D gene: -; V gene: TRBV6-6; CDR3 length: 12; J gene: TRBJ2-3; clone size: -; CDR3 protein: CASSRQSDTQYF; CDR3 DNA: TGTGCCAGCAGCCGACAGTCAGATACGCAGTATTTT
D gene: TRBD1; V gene: TRBV24-1; CDR3 length: 13; J gene: TRBJ2-1; clone size: once; CDR3 protein: CATRQGATNEQFF; CDR3 DNA: TGTGCCACCAGACAGGGGGCTACTAATGAGCAGTTCTTC
D gene: TRBD2; V gene: TRBV4-2; CDR3 length: 15; J gene: TRBJ2-3; clone size: -; CDR3 protein: CASSPTVAGGDTQYF; CDR3 DNA: TGTGCCAGCAGCCCGACTGTAGCGGGGGGTGATACGCAGTATTTT
D gene: -; V gene: TRBV28; CDR3 length: 14; J gene: TRBJ2-5; clone size: -; CDR3 protein: CASSFVGIQETQYF; CDR3 DNA: TGTGCCAGCAGTTTTGTCGGGATTCAAGAGACCCAGTACTTC
D gene: -; V gene: TRBV9; CDR3 length: 16; J gene: TRBJ2-3; clone size: -; CDR3 protein: CASSVDAGPYTDTQYF; CDR3 DNA: TGTGCCAGCAGCGTAGATGCGGGGCCCTACACAGATACGCAGTATTTT
D gene: TRBD2; V gene: TRBV18; CDR3 length: 17; J gene: TRBJ2-5; clone size: -; CDR3 protein: CASSPFSSGGYQETQYF; CDR3 DNA: TGTGCCAGCTCACCGTTCTCTAGCGGGGGGTACCAAGAGACCCAGTACTTC
D gene: -; V gene: TRBV5-1; CDR3 length: 14; J gene: TRBJ2-1; clone size: -; CDR3 protein: CASSFSLSYNEQFF; CDR3 DNA: TGCGCCAGCAGCTTCAGCCTCTCCTACAATGAGCAGTTCTTC
D gene: -; V gene: TRBV6-5; CDR3 length: 13; J gene: TRBJ1-1; clone size: few; CDR3 protein: CASRFSVDTEAFF; CDR3 DNA: TGTGCCAGCAGATTCTCCGTTGACACTGAAGCTTTCTTT
D gene: TRBD2; V gene: TRBV4-2; CDR3 length: 17; J gene: TRBJ2-4; clone size: -; CDR3 protein: CASSVLTSGEAKNIQYF; CDR3 DNA: TGTGCCAGCAGCGTACTTACTAGCGGGGAAGCCAAAAACATTCAGTACTTC
D gene: -; V gene: TRBV7-9; CDR3 length: 14; J gene: TRBJ2-1; clone size: -; CDR3 protein: CASSLSEGGNEQFF; CDR3 DNA: TGTGCCAGCAGCTTATCAGAAGGGGGCAATGAGCAGTTCTTC
D gene: -; V gene: TRBV30; CDR3 length: 12; J gene: TRBJ1-1; clone size: -; CDR3 protein: CAWSVWHTEAFF; CDR3 DNA: TGTGCCTGGAGTGTATGGCACACTGAAGCTTTCTTT
D gene: -; V gene: TRBV3-1/TRBV3-2; CDR3 length: 11; J gene: TRBJ2-1; clone size: -; CDR3 protein: CASTAYNEQFF; CDR3 DNA: TGTGCCAGCACCGCGTACAATGAGCAGTTCTTC
D gene: TRBD1; V gene: TRBV9; CDR3 length: 15; J gene: TRBJ1-2; clone size: -; CDR3 protein: CASSVGQGTNYGYTF; CDR3 DNA: TGTGCCAGCAGCGTAGGACAGGGGACCAACTATGGCTACACCTTC
D gene: -; V gene: TRBV19; CDR3 length: 13; J gene: TRBJ1-1; clone size: -; CDR3 protein: CASSMRLNTEAFF; CDR3 DNA: TGTGCCAGTAGTATGCGGTTGAACACTGAAGCTTTCTTT
D gene: TRBD1; V gene: TRBV5-6; CDR3 length: 14; J gene: TRBJ1-3; clone size: -; CDR3 protein: CASSYGQGGNTIYF; CDR3 DNA: TGTGCCAGCAGCTACGGACAGGGTGGAAACACCATATATTTT
D gene: -; V gene: TRBV5-4; CDR3 length: 13; J gene: TRBJ2-2; clone size: -; CDR3 protein: CASSLWGPGELFF; CDR3 DNA: TGTGCCAGTAGCTTGTGGGGACCCGGGGAGCTGTTTTTT
D gene: TRBD1; V gene: TRBV28; CDR3 length: 11; J gene: TRBJ1-5; clone size: -; CDR3 protein: CASSLDRAQHF; CDR3 DNA: TGTGCCAGCAGTTTAGACAGGGCTCAGCATTTT
D gene: -; V gene: TRBV10-1; CDR3 length: 15; J gene: TRBJ2-2; clone size: few; CDR3 protein: CASSTRAADTGELFF; CDR3 DNA: TGCGCCAGCAGCACGAGAGCGGCAGACACCGGGGAGCTGTTTTTT
D gene: TRBD1; V gene: TRBV7-2; CDR3 length: 15; J gene: TRBJ1-2; clone size: -; CDR3 protein: CASSSETGNFYGYTF; CDR3 DNA: TGTGCCAGCAGCTCTGAGACAGGGAATTTCTATGGCTACACCTTC
D gene: TRBD1; V gene: TRBV7-2; CDR3 length: 14; J gene: TRBJ1-2; clone size: -; CDR3 protein: CASDLDREGDGYTF; CDR3 DNA: TGTGCCAGCGACCTAGACAGGGAAGGGGATGGCTACACCTTC
D gene: TRBD2; V gene: TRBV11-3; CDR3 length: 17; J gene: TRBJ2-7; clone size: -; CDR3 protein: CASSPNGLAGNTYEQYF; CDR3 DNA: TGTGCCAGCAGCCCAAACGGACTAGCGGGGAATACCTACGAGCAGTACTTC
D gene: -; V gene: TRBV4-1; CDR3 length: 18; J gene: TRBJ2-1; clone size: -; CDR3 protein: CASNNPLGGRNSYNEQFF; CDR3 DNA: TGCGCCAGCAACAATCCTCTGGGGGGGCGGAACTCCTACAATGAGCAGTTCTTC
D gene: -; V gene: TRBV3-1/TRBV3-2; CDR3 length: 14; J gene: TRBJ2-5; clone size: -; CDR3 protein: CASRQGAGGETQYF; CDR3 DNA: TGTGCCAGCAGACAGGGGGCGGGAGGAGAGACCCAGTACTTC
D gene: -; V gene: TRBV5-1; CDR3 length: 17; J gene: TRBJ1-1; clone size: -; CDR3 protein: CASSLAIGRQASTEAFF; CDR3 DNA: TGCGCCAGCAGCTTGGCCATCGGCCGGCAGGCTAGCACTGAAGCTTTCTTT